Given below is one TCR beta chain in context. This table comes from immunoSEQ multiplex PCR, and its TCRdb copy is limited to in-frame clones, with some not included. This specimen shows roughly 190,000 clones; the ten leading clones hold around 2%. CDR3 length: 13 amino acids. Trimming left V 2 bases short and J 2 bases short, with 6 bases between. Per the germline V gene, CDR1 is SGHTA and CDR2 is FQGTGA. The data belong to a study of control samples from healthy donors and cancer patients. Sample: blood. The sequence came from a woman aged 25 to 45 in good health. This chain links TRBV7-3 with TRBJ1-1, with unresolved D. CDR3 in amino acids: CASSLEGNTEAFF. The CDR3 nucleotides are TGTGCCAGCAGCTTAGAAGGAAACACTGAAGCTTTCTTT.